These 29 T cell receptor beta chains were all obtained from the same sample, sequenced in a study of human T cells and chemical hapten exposure. TCRdb itself ran the RACE reads through MiXCR, one entry per CDR3 protein. The sample holds 180,000 or so distinct CDR3 sequences, approximately 20% seen once. Regarding time point: patch test 1, 2 weeks after DPC sensitization. Specified treatment: therapeutic diphenylcyclopropenone sensitization with weekly scalp DPC. The source was whole blood, collected in connection with sensitization to the hapten diphenylcyclopropenone (DPC). Every receptor here comes from a woman aged 45 to 65 with alopecia areata. Some clones in this sample may be carry-over from other donors' samples.

This clonotype was counted only a few times. V gene TRBV11-2 combines with J gene TRBJ2-5, with 9 bases that match TRBD1. The germline V gene encodes CDR1 SGHAT and CDR2 FQNNGV. Trimming cost V 1 base and J 2 bases; bases outside gene matches: 5. The CDR3 totals 16 residues. The CDR3 loop reads CASSLGWGTGQETQYF. As DNA, the CDR3 is TGTGCCAGCAGCTTAGGGTGGGGGACAGGGCAAGAGACCCAGTACTTC. Full variable domain (missing parts from reference TRBV11-2 and TRBJ2-5): EAGVAQSPRYKIIEKRQSVAFWCNPISGHATLYWYQQILGQGPKLLIQFQNNGVVDDSQLPKDRFSAERLKGVDSTLKIQPAKLEDSAVYLCASSLGWGTGQETQYFGPGTRLLVL.

This clonotype was recorded a few times. This chain links TRBV25-1 with TRBJ2-7, with 10 bases aligning to TRBD1. The CDR3 has 13 residues. In germline, CDR1 is MGHDK, CDR2 SYGVNS. J was trimmed by 2 bases and V by 6 bases; bases with no gene match: 1. The CDR3 sequence: CASRGQGTYEQYF. DNA of the CDR3: TGTGCCAGCAGGGGACAGGGGACCTACGAGCAGTACTTC.

This sequence joins TRBV12-3 or TRBV12-4 and TRBJ2-1, with D possibly called TRBD1 or TRBD2 (6 bases each). V lost 5 bases and J lost 7, with 18 bases in between. This CDR3 region has 15 residues. The DNA for the CDR3 is TGTGCCAGCAGTCCCAGGACGGGGGCGGTTAATGAGCAGTTCTTC. Protein: CASSPRTGAVNEQFF.

The chain links TRBV29-1 to TRBJ2-4; 9 bases line up with TRBD1. This CDR3 is built from 14 residues. V lost 6 bases, J lost 8 bases, and 11 bases stayed unmatched. Germline V gene data show CDR1 as SQVTM and CDR2 as ANQGSEA. CDR3 nucleotide sequence: TGCAGCGTCTCACAGGGGGCCGTGGGGGACATTCAGTACTTC. Protein product: CSVSQGAVGDIQYF. The complete variable domain, with remaining parts taken from reference TRBV29-1 and TRBJ2-4, reads SAVISQKPSRDICQRGTSLTIQCQVDSQVTMMFWYRQQPGQSLTLIATANQGSEATYESGFVIDKFPISRPNLTFSTLTVSNMSPEDSSIYLCSVSQGAVGDIQYFGAGTRLSVL.

V and J are TRBV20-1 and TRBJ2-3; D is undetermined. CDR1 is DFQATT, CDR2 SNEGSKA, per germline (reference sequence). The CDR3 spans 14 residues. V lost 3 bases and J 4 bases, leaving 14 bases between the germline ends. CDR3 loop: CSARKTLPPDTQYF. The CDR3 coding sequence is TGCAGTGCTAGGAAGACTCTACCCCCAGATACGCAGTATTTT.

The rearrangement joins TRBV12-3 or TRBV12-4 to TRBJ2-7; 15 bases line up with TRBD2. J was trimmed by 7 bases and V by 7 bases; bases with no gene match: 8. The CDR3 has 15 residues. CDR3 DNA sequence: TGTGCCAGCACTCCCGGACTAGCGGGAGGGTGGGAGCAGTACTTC. This gives the protein CASTPGLAGGWEQYF.

This rearrangement joins TRBV7-6 to TRBJ2-7; 9 positions match TRBD1. With 5 bases clipped from V and 6 bases from J, the junction kept 8 bases outside the gene matches. The CDR3 is made up of 14 amino acids. Germline CDR1 and CDR2: SGHVS and FNYEAQ. The DNA for the CDR3 is TGTGCCAGCAGCCACGGGACAGGGTTCAGCGAGCAGTACTTC. As protein: CASSHGTGFSEQYF.

The V gene is TRBV6-5, the J gene TRBJ1-6, with 7 bases identical to TRBD1. J gave up 7 bases and V 5 bases, and 5 bases lay outside the gene matches. The CDR3 has 14 amino acids. From germline, CDR1 is MNHEY and CDR2 SVGAGI. This chain's CDR3 is CASSAPGQNSPLHF. Here the CDR3 DNA reads TGTGCCAGCAGTGCACCGGGACAGAATTCACCCCTCCACTTT.

This clonotype came up once. J is TRBJ2-1 and V is TRBV7-9; 10 bases agree with TRBD2. The CDR3 sequence is 16 residues long. Germline CDR1 reads SEHNR; CDR2 reads FQNEAQ (reference sequence). Trimming took 2 bases from V and 2 from J; bases not matched to a gene: 3. The CDR3 here is CASSLNLAGAYNEQFF. The CDR3 DNA sequence: TGTGCCAGCAGCTTAAACCTAGCGGGAGCCTACAATGAGCAGTTCTTC.

This chain links TRBV5-6 with TRBJ1-3; D unclear. V was clipped by 4 bases and J by 0 bases, with 8 bases between them. Germline CDR1 and CDR2: SGHDT and YYEEEE. This CDR3 has 14 amino acids. The CDR3 here is CASSLGVSGNTIYF. CDR3 coding DNA: TGTGCCAGCAGCCTCGGAGTCTCTGGAAACACCATATATTTT.

This chain links TRBV20-1 with TRBJ2-7, with 7 positions matching TRBD1. CDR3 length: 16 residues. The germline CDR1 and CDR2 sequences are DFQATT and SNEGSKA (reference sequence). With 3 bases clipped from V and 0 bases from J, the junction kept 11 bases outside the gene matches. The CDR3 region is CSARLQGTANSYEQYF. In DNA form, the CDR3 reads TGCAGTGCTAGGCTACAAGGGACAGCGAACTCCTACGAGCAGTACTTC.

This clonotype turned up a few times. The rearrangement uses TRBV29-1 and TRBJ2-7; D possibly corresponds to TRBD1 (6 bases). Trimming took 1 base from V and 2 from J, leaving 12 bases between them. The CDR3 covers 14 residues. Germline-derived CDR1 and CDR2 are SQVTM and ANQGSEA. The CDR3 sequence: CSVEVPGAPYEQYF. The DNA for the CDR3 is TGCAGCGTTGAAGTCCCAGGGGCCCCCTACGAGCAGTACTTC.

This clonotype came up a few times. The rearrangement links TRBV21-1 to TRBJ2-5; TRBD1, as called in the table, went unchecked against the DNA. TRBV21-1 is an annotated pseudogene. CDR3 length equals 13 residues. The CDR3 reads CARQNRGRETQYF. The CDR3 DNA reads TGTGCCAGGCAGAACAGGGGGCGAGAGACCCAGTACTTC.

The rearrangement links TRBV20-1 to TRBJ2-7, with D unresolved. The V and J ends lost 5 bases and 5 bases respectively, with 7 bases between them. Germline loops: CDR1 DFQATT, CDR2 SNEGSKA (reference sequence). The length of the CDR3 is 10 residues. For the CDR3, the DNA is TGCAGTGCTCCACTCGACGAGCAGTACTTC. As protein: CSAPLDEQYF.

The chain links TRBV19 to TRBJ1-3, with D possibly matching TRBD1 (5 bases). Germline CDR1 reads LNHDA; CDR2 reads SQIVND (reference sequence). The CDR3 has 14 residues. Deletions cut 5 bases from V and 4 bases from J, with 12 bases between. This chain's CDR3 is CASSVGQVGNTIYF. CDR3 bases: TGTGCCAGTAGTGTCGGACAAGTCGGAAACACCATATATTTT.

This clonotype came up many times. J is TRBJ2-3 and V is TRBV5-1; no reliable D call. The V and J ends lost 0 bases and 2 bases respectively, with 7 bases between them. This CDR3 spans 14 amino acids. Germline V CDR1 and CDR2: SGHRS, YFSETQ. The CDR3 sequence: CASSLDQPTDTQYF. The CDR3 bases are TGCGCCAGCAGCTTGGATCAGCCCACAGATACGCAGTATTTT.

J is TRBJ1-2 and V is TRBV3-1; 7 positions agree with TRBD1. Germline V lookup: CDR1 LGHDT, CDR2 YNNKEL (reference sequence). The V and J ends lost 1 base and 2 bases, in that order; junction bases with no gene match: 4. This CDR3 region has 15 residues. In DNA, the CDR3 is TGTGCCAGCAGCCAAGGCCGAGGGGGCAACTATGGCTACACCTTC. Residues: CASSQGRGGNYGYTF.

The gene calls are TRBV7-9 and TRBJ2-3, with D tentatively TRBD2 (6 bases). V was clipped by 2 bases and J by 2 bases, with 11 bases between them. Germline V CDR1 and CDR2: SEHNR, FQNEAQ (reference sequence). The CDR3 extends over 15 amino acids. CDR3 DNA: TGTGCCAGCAGCTTATCTAGCGAGTACACAGATACGCAGTATTTT. As protein: CASSLSSEYTDTQYF.

The chain joins TRBV7-9 to TRBJ1-6, with 8 bases that match TRBD1. The V gene end was trimmed by 5 bases and the J gene end by 5 bases; junction bases not matched to a gene: 8. Germline V gene lookup returns CDR1 SEHNR and CDR2 FQNEAQ (reference sequence). The CDR3 is 16 residues long. CDR3 nucleotide sequence: TGTGCCAGCAGCACGGACAGGGCGGACCATAATTCACCCCTCCACTTT. Translated: CASSTDRADHNSPLHF. Full variable domain (remainder filled in from reference TRBV7-9 and TRBJ1-6): DTGVSQNPRHKITKRGQNVTFRCDPISEHNRLYWYRQTLGQGPEFLTYFQNEAQLEKSRLLSDRFSAERPKGSFSTLEIQRTEQGDSAMYLCASSTDRADHNSPLHFGNGTRLTVT.

The CDR3 here is CSVENRAGTEAFF. The CDR3 region has the DNA TGCAGCGTTGAAAACAGGGCGGGGACTGAAGCTTTCTTT. The rearrangement uses TRBV29-1 and TRBJ1-1; TRBD1 might be the D (6 bases). Trimming left V 2 bases short and J 5 bases short, with 12 bases between. The CDR3 covers 13 residues. Germline CDR1 and CDR2: SQVTM and ANQGSEA.

This clonotype was observed at least ten times. J is TRBJ2-5 and V is TRBV5-1; tentative D call: TRBD2 (5 bases). With 0 bases removed from V and 3 bases from J, the gap between germline ends came to 6 bases. Germline-derived CDR1 and CDR2 are SGHRS and YFSETQ. This CDR3 is 13 amino acids long. CDR3 nucleotides: TGCGCCAGCAGCTTGGTCGGGGAAGAGACCCAGTACTTC. Translated: CASSLVGEETQYF.

This clonotype was detected a few times. The rearrangement uses TRBV10-3 and TRBJ2-7, with TRBD2 identical over 7 bases. V lost 8 bases, J lost 9 bases, and 4 bases stayed unmatched. This CDR3 region has 10 residues. Germline V lookup: CDR1 ENHRY, CDR2 SYGVKD. The CDR3 DNA sequence: TGTGCCATCGGGGGGGACGGGCAGTACTTC. This gives the protein CAIGGDGQYF.

This clonotype was detected a few times. J is TRBJ2-1 and V is TRBV25-1, with 8 nucleotides matching TRBD1. J gave up 6 bases and V 2 bases, and 9 bases lay outside the gene matches. CDR1 and CDR2 (germline): MGHDK, SYGVNS. The CDR3 loop spans 16 amino acids. CDR3 nucleotide sequence: TGTGCCAGCAGTGAAGGCCGGACAGGGTTTAGCAATGAGCAGTTCTTC. This encodes CASSEGRTGFSNEQFF.

The CDR3 loop reads CASSLARGYEQYF. CDR3 coding DNA: TGTGCCAGCAGTTTAGCCAGGGGCTACGAGCAGTACTTC. The chain has TRBV12-3 or TRBV12-4 and TRBJ2-7; tentative D call: TRBD1 (6 bases). This CDR3 comprises 13 residues. Trimming removed 0 bases from V and 3 bases from J, with 6 bases in between.

Points on this clonotype: The DNA is left out, because the CDR3 cannot be placed on it with certainty; the CDR3 is given as TCRdb lists it. V gene TRBV6-6 combines with J gene TRBJ1-1; TRBD1, the table's D call, was not compared with the DNA. The CDR3 is 13 amino acids in total, end residues counted. Germline-derived CDR1 and CDR2 are MNHNY and SVGAGI (reference sequence). The CDR3 region is CASSSSDRHEAFF.

This clonotype showed up just a few times. The chain employs TRBV12-3 or TRBV12-4 and TRBJ1-2; TRBD1 aligns across 12 bases. J gave up 4 bases and V 6 bases, and 6 bases lay outside the gene matches. This CDR3 is built from 15 residues. The CDR3 nucleotides are TGTGCCAGCAGCCTGGGACAGGGGGCCCTCTATGGCTACACCTTC. This codes for CASSLGQGALYGYTF.

In this sample, this clonotype turned up a few times. The chain joins TRBV3-1 to TRBJ1-4; 7 bases fit TRBD1. The CDR3 spans 15 residues. Trimming at V came to 0 bases and at J to 10 bases, leaving 8 bases not matched to a gene. The V gene's germline CDR1 is LGHDT and CDR2 YNNKEL (reference sequence). CDR3 sequence (DNA): TGTGCCAGCAGCCAAGATCTAGGGGGCTACGGAAAACTGTTTTTT. Translated: CASSQDLGGYGKLFF.

This clonotype was counted ten times or more. The chain recombines TRBV5-1 with TRBJ2-7; 11 bases are a match to TRBD2. CDR1 and CDR2 (germline): SGHRS, YFSETQ. Losses at the gene ends were 4 bases for V and 2 bases for J; bases not matched to a gene: 2. The CDR3 sequence is 14 residues long. The CDR3 DNA is TGCGCCAGCAGCCCGGGACTAGCGGCCTACGAGCAGTACTTC. Its protein product is CASSPGLAAYEQYF. Variable domain in full (rest from reference TRBV5-1 and TRBJ2-7): KAGVTQTPRYLIKTRGQQVTLSCSPISGHRSVSWYQQTPGQGLQFLFEYFSETQRNKGNFPGRFSGRQFSNSRSEMNVSTLELGDSALYLCASSPGLAAYEQYFGPGTRLTVT.

This clonotype was found a few times. The J gene is TRBJ1-3, the V gene TRBV27; D not certain. Trimming took 5 bases from V and 1 from J, leaving 9 bases between them. The CDR3 covers 14 residues. Germline V gene sequence: CDR1 MNHEY, CDR2 SMNVEV (reference sequence). As DNA, the CDR3 is TGTGCCAGCAGTCCCCGGATGTCTGGAAACACCATATATTTT. Translation gives CASSPRMSGNTIYF.